Listed below are T cell receptor beta chains from one sample, sequenced in a study of blood T cell repertoires in COVID-19. The assay was immunoSEQ multiplex PCR, and TCRdb's table has in-frame clones only and misses some. The sample has about 370,000 clones; 89% are singletons. The sequencing sample was made of peripheral blood. These receptors all come from a woman aged 25-40 years with COVID-19, enrolled during active disease. The CDR3 runs from the conserved cysteine through the conserved F or W. The D gene is left open where the match is weak. Size values are once, few and many counts, or a class for expanded clones, and some rows have none.

D: TRBD2; V: TRBV10-3; J: TRBJ2-3; size: .; CDR3: CAISEYGTSGGTDTQYF; DNA: TGTGCCATCAGTGAGTACGGGACTAGCGGGGGCACAGATACGCAGTATTTT
D: TRBD2; V: TRBV24-1; J: TRBJ2-2; size: .; CDR3: CATAGANTGELFF; DNA: TGTGCTACGGCGGGGGCGAACACCGGGGAGCTGTTTTTT
D: .; V: TRBV9; J: TRBJ1-2; size: .; CDR3: CASSSRDSSNYGYTF; DNA: TGTGCCAGCAGCAGCCGGGACTCATCTAACTATGGCTACACCTTC
D: TRBD1; V: TRBV5-6; J: TRBJ2-1; size: .; CDR3: CASSVGQVGNEQFF; DNA: TGTGCCAGCAGCGTCGGACAGGTGGGCAATGAGCAGTTCTTC
D: .; V: TRBV4-1; J: TRBJ2-7; size: .; CDR3: CASSLEYQGEQYF; DNA: TGCGCCAGCAGCCTCGAATACCAGGGCGAGCAGTACTTC
D: TRBD1; V: TRBV6-6; J: TRBJ1-6; size: .; CDR3: CASSYAGGSYNSPLHF; DNA: TGTGCCAGCAGTTACGCAGGGGGCTCCTATAATTCACCCCTCCACTTT
D: TRBD2; V: TRBV5-4; J: TRBJ2-1; size: .; CDR3: CASSSSGRAPNEQFF; DNA: TGTGCCAGCAGCTCTAGCGGGAGGGCCCCCAATGAGCAGTTCTTC
D: TRBD2; V: TRBV5-1; J: TRBJ2-3; size: .; CDR3: CASSSNLAGSQRTDTQYF; DNA: TGCGCCAGCAGCTCCAATTTAGCGGGCTCTCAGAGGACAGATACGCAGTATTTT
D: .; V: TRBV5-4; J: TRBJ2-1; size: .; CDR3: CASSLDPTGNEQFF; DNA: TGTGCCAGCAGCTTGGACCCCACGGGAAATGAGCAGTTCTTC
D: .; V: TRBV4-3; J: TRBJ1-5; size: .; CDR3: CASSQAGNNQPQHF; DNA: TGCGCCAGCAGCCAAGCGGGAAATAATCAGCCCCAGCATTTT
D: .; V: TRBV15; J: TRBJ1-6; size: .; CDR3: CATSRGPTDNSPLHF; DNA: TGTGCCACCAGCAGGGGCCCGACAGATAATTCACCCCTCCACTTT
D: TRBD2; V: TRBV7-6; J: TRBJ2-2; size: .; CDR3: CASSSYSPSGRGRELFF; DNA: TGTGCCAGCAGCTCATACAGTCCTAGCGGGAGAGGCAGGGAGCTGTTTTTT
D: TRBD2; V: TRBV7-9; J: TRBJ2-2; size: .; CDR3: CASSFGLVDTGELFF; DNA: TGTGCCAGCAGCTTCGGACTAGTGGACACCGGGGAGCTGTTTTTT
D: TRBD2; V: TRBV6-2/TRBV6-3; J: TRBJ2-1; size: once; CDR3: CASSDKTGTTYNEQFF; DNA: TGTGCCAGCAGCGATAAGACCGGGACTACCTACAATGAGCAGTTCTTC
D: TRBD1; V: TRBV5-4; J: TRBJ1-4; size: once; CDR3: CASSDRQGLDEKLFF; DNA: TGTGCCAGCAGCGACCGACAGGGACTTGATGAAAAACTGTTTTTT
D: TRBD1; V: TRBV18; J: TRBJ1-1; size: .; CDR3: CASSPTGANTEAFF; DNA: TGTGCCAGCTCACCAACAGGGGCAAACACTGAAGCTTTCTTT
D: TRBD1; V: TRBV5-5; J: TRBJ2-7; size: .; CDR3: CASSLERGLYEQYF; DNA: TGTGCCAGCAGCTTGGAAAGGGGGCTGTACGAGCAGTACTTC
D: TRBD1; V: TRBV19; J: TRBJ2-1; size: .; CDR3: CASSIGDRANEQFF; DNA: TGTGCCAGTAGTATAGGGGACAGGGCCAATGAGCAGTTCTTC
D: .; V: TRBV27; J: TRBJ1-2; size: .; CDR3: CASSLTHNYGYTF; DNA: TGTGCCAGCAGTTTAACACATAACTATGGCTACACCTTC
D: .; V: TRBV18; J: TRBJ1-2; size: .; CDR3: CASSILRHSDYGYTF; DNA: TGTGCCAGCTCAATACTCCGCCACTCGGACTATGGCTACACCTTC
D: .; V: TRBV9; J: TRBJ2-3; size: once; CDR3: CASSALARSDTQYF; DNA: TGTGCCAGCAGCGCCCTAGCCAGGTCGGATACGCAGTATTTT
D: TRBD1; V: TRBV28; J: TRBJ1-2; size: .; CDR3: CASRRTGGIGGYTF; DNA: TGTGCCAGCAGAAGGACAGGGGGTATAGGTGGCTACACCTTC
D: .; V: TRBV7-9; J: TRBJ2-7; size: .; CDR3: CASSLGVSQPSYEQYF; DNA: TGTGCCAGCAGCTTAGGAGTGTCACAGCCTTCCTACGAGCAGTACTTC
D: TRBD2; V: TRBV12-3/TRBV12-4; J: TRBJ2-5; size: once; CDR3: CASSRLARETQYF; DNA: TGTGCCAGCAGCAGACTAGCGCGAGAGACCCAGTACTTC
D: TRBD2; V: TRBV14; J: TRBJ2-4; size: .; CDR3: CASSQTESGAKNIQYF; DNA: TGTGCCAGCAGCCAAACGGAAAGCGGGGCAAAAAACATTCAGTACTTC
D: .; V: TRBV6-2/TRBV6-3; J: TRBJ2-3; size: once; CDR3: CASSYYTGDTQYF; DNA: TGTGCCAGCAGTTACTATACGGGAGATACGCAGTATTTT
D: .; V: TRBV6-6; J: TRBJ1-4; size: .; CDR3: CASSGGNEKLFF; DNA: TGTGCCAGCAGCGGGGGAAATGAAAAACTGTTTTTT
D: .; V: TRBV4-1; J: TRBJ1-1; size: .; CDR3: CASSQGEWTVNTEAFF; DNA: TGCGCCAGCAGCCAAGGGGAATGGACAGTGAACACTGAAGCTTTCTTT
D: TRBD2; V: TRBV5-1; J: TRBJ2-2; size: .; CDR3: CASRLAGGNTGELFF; DNA: TGCGCCAGCAGGCTAGCGGGGGGGAACACCGGGGAGCTGTTTTTT
D: .; V: TRBV6-4; J: TRBJ2-3; size: .; CDR3: CASSPDSASTDTQYF; DNA: TGTGCCAGCAGTCCAGACAGCGCCAGCACAGATACGCAGTATTTT
D: TRBD1; V: TRBV29-1; J: TRBJ1-5; size: few; CDR3: CSVLTGALDGPQHF; DNA: TGCAGCGTCCTGACAGGGGCGCTCGATGGGCCCCAGCATTTT
D: TRBD1; V: TRBV12-3/TRBV12-4; J: TRBJ2-2; size: .; CDR3: CASNINRGGELFF; DNA: TGTGCCAGCAACATAAACAGGGGCGGGGAGCTGTTTTTT
D: TRBD2; V: TRBV7-9; J: TRBJ2-1; size: .; CDR3: CASSLGGLAGDNEQFF; DNA: TGTGCCAGCAGCTTAGGCGGGCTAGCGGGGGACAATGAGCAGTTCTTC
D: .; V: TRBV27; J: TRBJ2-5; size: .; CDR3: CASSFGMQETQYF; DNA: TGTGCCAGCAGTTTCGGTATGCAAGAGACCCAGTACTTC
D: TRBD2; V: TRBV11-2; J: TRBJ2-3; size: .; CDR3: CASSWRGVLLDTQYF; DNA: TGTGCCAGCAGCTGGCGGGGGGTCCTTTTAGATACGCAGTATTTT
D: TRBD2; V: TRBV5-4; J: TRBJ2-2; size: few; CDR3: CASSLGSGGLGNTGELFF; DNA: TGTGCCAGCAGCTTGGGATCGGGGGGATTGGGGAACACCGGGGAGCTGTTTTTT
D: TRBD2; V: TRBV19; J: TRBJ2-3; size: once; CDR3: CASSIDLAGDTDTQYF; DNA: TGTGCCAGTAGTATAGATCTGGCGGGAGATACAGATACGCAGTATTTT
D: TRBD2; V: TRBV19; J: TRBJ2-5; size: .; CDR3: CASSIAVLAQETQYF; DNA: TGTGCCAGTAGTATCGCCGTACTAGCGCAAGAGACCCAGTACTTC
D: .; V: TRBV7-8; J: TRBJ1-5; size: .; CDR3: CASSLAGGSYQPQHF; DNA: TGTGCCAGCAGCTTAGCGGGAGGGAGTTATCAGCCCCAGCATTTT
D: TRBD2; V: TRBV10-2; J: TRBJ2-4; size: .; CDR3: CARSEERELAKNIQYF; DNA: TGCGCCAGGTCCGAGGAGCGGGAGTTGGCCAAAAACATTCAGTACTTC
D: .; V: TRBV18; J: TRBJ1-1; size: .; CDR3: CASSIREDTEAFF; DNA: TGTGCCAGCTCAATTCGGGAGGACACTGAAGCTTTCTTT
D: TRBD1; V: TRBV11-2; J: TRBJ2-1; size: .; CDR3: CASSHGQGRDNEQFF; DNA: TGTGCCAGCAGCCACGGACAGGGAAGGGACAATGAGCAGTTCTTC
D: TRBD1; V: TRBV25-1; J: TRBJ2-1; size: .; CDR3: CASSEYYRGSNEQFF; DNA: TGTGCCAGCAGTGAATATTACAGGGGAAGCAATGAGCAGTTCTTC
D: TRBD2; V: TRBV7-6; J: TRBJ2-5; size: .; CDR3: CASSLVIRAGTNQETQYF; DNA: TGTGCCAGCAGCTTAGTAATTCGGGCAGGGACTAACCAAGAGACCCAGTACTTC
D: TRBD2; V: TRBV5-1; J: TRBJ2-5; size: .; CDR3: CASSSGLAGLQETQYF; DNA: TGCGCCAGCAGCTCGGGACTAGCGGGGCTCCAAGAGACCCAGTACTTC
D: TRBD1; V: TRBV27; J: TRBJ2-3; size: .; CDR3: CASSTHWTGADTQYF; DNA: TGTGCCAGCAGTACCCACTGGACAGGCGCGGATACGCAGTATTTT
D: .; V: TRBV7-2; J: TRBJ2-3; size: .; CDR3: CASSLEGGPDTQYF; DNA: TGTGCCAGCAGCTTGGAGGGAGGACCAGATACGCAGTATTTT
D: TRBD1; V: TRBV7-9; J: TRBJ2-5; size: .; CDR3: CASSLRDRGSQETQYF; DNA: TGTGCCAGCAGCTTAAGGGACAGGGGATCCCAAGAGACCCAGTACTTC
D: .; V: TRBV19; J: TRBJ1-1; size: .; CDR3: CASSEGGGTEAFF; DNA: TGTGCCAGTAGTGAGGGAGGGGGCACTGAAGCTTTCTTT
D: TRBD2; V: TRBV11-3; J: TRBJ2-1; size: .; CDR3: CASSRGLLSYNEQFF; DNA: TGTGCCAGCAGCCGGGGACTACTCTCCTACAATGAGCAGTTCTTC
D: .; V: TRBV5-8; J: TRBJ2-5; size: .; CDR3: CASSLFREVVETQYF; DNA: TGTGCCAGCAGCTTGTTCAGGGAGGTCGTGGAGACCCAGTACTTC
D: .; V: TRBV6-1; J: TRBJ1-1; size: .; CDR3: CASSDPPGGLNTEAFF; DNA: TGTGCCAGCAGTGACCCCCCCGGGGGACTGAACACTGAAGCTTTCTTT
D: .; V: TRBV28; J: TRBJ1-1; size: few; CDR3: CASSPFRHDTEAFF; DNA: TGTGCCAGCAGCCCGTTCAGGCACGATACTGAAGCTTTCTTT
D: TRBD1; V: TRBV5-6; J: TRBJ1-1; size: .; CDR3: CASRPFGTGYMNTEAFF; DNA: TGTGCCAGCAGACCATTTGGGACAGGCTACATGAACACTGAAGCTTTCTTT
D: .; V: TRBV6-5; J: TRBJ2-3; size: .; CDR3: CASSTEHTQYF; DNA: TGTGCCAGCAGCACAGAGCATACGCAGTATTTT